These 13 T cell receptor beta chains originate from one sample sequenced in a study of T cell repertoires in cytomegalovirus infection. These receptors have no identified antigens. TCRdb processed the reads anew with MiXCR; each CDR3 protein has one entry. The sample lists just over 450,000 distinct CDR3 sequences, about 44% occurring once. The specimen was cultured PBMCs, collected from culture after CMV antigen stimulation. The origin of the receptors is a human donor in good health (CMV status not recorded). Some clones in this sample may be carry-over from other donors' samples.

In this sample, this clonotype turned up many times. The V and J genes are TRBV7-2 and TRBJ2-7, with 8 bases matching TRBD2. The V segment lost 6 bases and the J segment 0 bases; nucleotides outside the gene matches: 4. CDR1 and CDR2 from the germline V gene are SGHTA and FQGNSA. The length of the CDR3 is 14 residues. The CDR3 nucleotides are TGTGCCAGCAGTACAGGACTAGCCTCCTACGAGCAGTACTTC. Encoded protein: CASSTGLASYEQYF.

In nucleotides, the CDR3 is TGTGCCAGCAGTTCCCTGGGACAGGGGTTCGGGGTCGCTGAAGCTTTCTTT. This encodes CASSSLGQGFGVAEAFF. V usage is TRBV7-8 and J usage is TRBJ1-1; 10 bases fit TRBD1. Germline trimming cut 6 bases from V and 6 bases from J; bases unmatched to any gene: 16. The CDR3 is 17 residues long. CDR1 is SGHVS and CDR2 is FQNEAQ in the germline V gene.

This chain uses TRBV6-2 or TRBV6-3 with TRBJ1-5; maybe TRBD1 (5 bases). Germline assignment: CDR1 MNHEY and CDR2 SVGEGT. Between the trimmed V and J ends, which lost 7 bases and 9 bases, there was a span of 19 bases. CDR3 size: 14 residues. The CDR3 DNA is TGTGCCAGCACCAGAGGGACCTCGAGATGGCCCCAGCATTTT. Translated: CASTRGTSRWPQHF.

V and J are TRBV7-2 and TRBJ1-5; D call uncertain. The CDR3 is 12 amino acids. Germline CDR1 is SGHTA and CDR2 is FQGNSA. V was cut by 5 bases and J by 7 bases, with 9 bases left in between. CDR3: CASSIGVQPQHF. In nucleotides, the CDR3 is TGTGCCAGCAGCATTGGAGTGCAGCCCCAGCATTTT.

This clonotype was counted between two and nine times. The chain is built from TRBV10-3 and TRBJ2-2; D is undetermined. Deletions cut 0 bases from V and 5 bases from J, with 4 bases between. Germline V lookup: CDR1 ENHRY, CDR2 SYGVKD. This CDR3 has 13 residues. In DNA form, the CDR3 reads TGTGCCATCAGTGAGTCACTAACCGGGGAGCTGTTTTTT. This sequence encodes CAISESLTGELFF.

The gene calls are TRBV12-3 or TRBV12-4 and TRBJ2-3, with a possible D match to TRBD2 (5 bases). Trimming took off 3 bases at V and 2 bases at J, with 15 bases between the two ends. This CDR3 is 16 amino acids long. The CDR3 bases are TGTGCCAGCAGTTTTGGAAGCGGTACCTACACAGATACGCAGTATTTT. Translating it yields CASSFGSGTYTDTQYF.

V and J are TRBV6-1 and TRBJ2-1; TRBD1 matches at 9 bases. V gave up 4 bases and J gave up 7 bases; unmatched junction bases: 5. This CDR3 is 14 amino acids long. Germline values: CDR1 MNHNS, CDR2 SASEGT. CDR3: CASSGGQGRNEQFF. CDR3 nucleotide sequence: TGTGCCAGCAGTGGTGGACAGGGGAGGAATGAGCAGTTCTTC.

CDR3 amino acids: CASSLDQGGGETQYF. CDR3 nucleotide sequence: TGTGCCAGCAGTTTAGATCAGGGAGGTGGGGAGACCCAGTACTTC. The rearrangement joins TRBV12-3 or TRBV12-4 to TRBJ2-5; D perhaps matches TRBD2 (6 bases). The CDR3 runs 15 residues. V lost 1 base and J lost 5, with 14 bases in between.

The V gene is TRBV7-2, the J gene TRBJ2-7; D is undetermined. The CDR3 loop spans 14 amino acids. CDR1 is SGHTA and CDR2 is FQGNSA in the germline V gene. V was trimmed by 3 bases and J by 2 bases, leaving 11 bases between them. This CDR3 reads CASSFGQSAYEQYF. The CDR3 DNA follows: TGTGCCAGCAGCTTCGGCCAGTCTGCCTACGAGCAGTACTTC.

The J gene is TRBJ2-1, the V gene TRBV6-1; possibly TRBD2 for D (5 bases). Germline V gives CDR1 MNHNS, CDR2 SASEGT. The CDR3 sequence is 15 residues long. V dropped 2 bases and J dropped 2 bases, with 10 bases sitting between them. DNA of the CDR3: TGTGCCAGCAGTGAAAACGGGGAGACCTACAATGAGCAGTTCTTC. Its translation: CASSENGETYNEQFF.

This clonotype was seen more than once but under ten times. CDR3 loop: CASSEVGYNQPQHF. The CDR3 DNA sequence: TGTGCCAGCAGTGAAGTGGGGTACAATCAGCCCCAGCATTTT. The chain is built from TRBV6-1 and TRBJ1-5; D remains unclear. The CDR3 length is 14 residues. The V end was cut by 1 base, the J end by 3 bases, with 7 bases between. The germline V gene has CDR1 MNHNS and CDR2 SASEGT.

This clonotype was recorded a few times. This chain uses TRBV30 with TRBJ2-1; TRBD2 matches 13 bases. The CDR3 is 16 residues long. CDR1 is GTSNPN and CDR2 is SVGIG in the germline V gene (reference sequence). Germline trimming cut 0 bases from V and 4 bases from J; bases unmatched to any gene: 3. CDR3 DNA sequence: TGTGCCTGGAGTGTTACTAGCGGGAGGGATTACAATGAGCAGTTCTTC. It codes for CAWSVTSGRDYNEQFF.

The V and J genes are TRBV6-5 and TRBJ1-2; D remains ambiguous. Germline V gene lookup returns CDR1 MNHEY and CDR2 SVGAGI. V gave up 6 bases and J gave up 4 bases, with 18 bases separating them. The CDR3 has 15 residues. CDR3 in amino acids: CASRRDNRASYGYTF. Here the CDR3 DNA reads TGTGCCAGCAGACGAGACAACCGCGCGTCCTATGGCTACACCTTC.